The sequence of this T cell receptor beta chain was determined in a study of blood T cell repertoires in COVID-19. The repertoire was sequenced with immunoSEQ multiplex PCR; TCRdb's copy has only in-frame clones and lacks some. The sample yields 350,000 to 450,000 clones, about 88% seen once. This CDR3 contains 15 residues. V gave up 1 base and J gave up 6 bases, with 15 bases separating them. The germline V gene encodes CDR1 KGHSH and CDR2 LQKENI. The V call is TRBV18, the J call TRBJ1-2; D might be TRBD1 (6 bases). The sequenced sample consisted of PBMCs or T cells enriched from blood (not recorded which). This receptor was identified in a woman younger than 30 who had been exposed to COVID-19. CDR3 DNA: TGTGCCAGCTCACCACTCTTACAGGGAGCGGATGGCTACACCTTC. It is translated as CASSPLLQGADGYTF.